These 5 T cell receptor beta chains originate from one sample sequenced in a study of cytomegalovirus exposure and HLA in healthy donors. The PCR contained 60 Vbeta and 13 Jbeta primers. Assay used: immunoSEQ multiplex PCR; TCRdb lists only in-frame clones, some missing. Among tens of thousands of clones, roughly 80% were seen once, and the ten largest hold 32%. Sequencing used PBMCs. The receptors originated from a man aged 50 to 60 in good health and CMV-seropositive.

DNA of the CDR3: TGCGCCAGCAGCTCATCTAGCGTCTCTAGCAGGGAGCAGTACTTC. It is translated as CASSSSSVSSREQYF. This sequence joins TRBV5-1 and TRBJ2-7; possibly TRBD2 for D (6 bases). Trimming cost V 3 bases and J 7 bases, with 20 bases left between them. Germline values: CDR1 SGHRS, CDR2 YFSETQ. The CDR3 has 15 amino acids.

The rearrangement joins TRBV9 to TRBJ1-2, with 9 bases lining up with TRBD1. With 4 bases clipped from V and 3 bases from J, the junction kept 10 bases outside the gene matches. The germline V gene encodes CDR1 SGDLS and CDR2 YYNGEE. The CDR3 is made up of 16 amino acids. CDR3 region: CASSSQRDRVDYGYTF. The CDR3, as DNA: TGTGCCAGCAGCTCGCAACGGGACAGGGTGGACTATGGCTACACCTTC. Drawing the rest from reference TRBV9 and TRBJ1-2, the complete variable domain is DSGVTQTPKHLITATGQRVTLRCSPRSGDLSVYWYQQSLDQGLQFLIQYYNGEERAKGNILERFSAQQFPDLHSELNLSSLELGDSALYFCASSSQRDRVDYGYTFGSGTRLTVV.

The V and J genes are TRBV14 and TRBJ2-7; TRBD2 matches at 9 bases. Losses at the gene ends were 6 bases for V and 5 bases for J; bases not matched to a gene: 8. From germline, CDR1 is SGHDN and CDR2 FVKESK. The length of the CDR3 is 14 residues. The CDR3 loop reads CASRMSGRTHEQYF. In nucleotides, the CDR3 is TGTGCCAGCAGGATGAGCGGGAGGACGCACGAGCAGTACTTC.

The rearrangement joins TRBV29-1 to TRBJ2-5; D gene uncertain. V lost 1 base and J 8 bases, leaving 8 bases between the germline ends. Per the germline V gene, CDR1 is SQVTM and CDR2 is ANQGSEA. The CDR3 spans 11 residues. For the CDR3, the DNA is TGCAGCGTTGAAGTAGCCTTTACCCAGTACTTC. Amino acids: CSVEVAFTQYF.

This chain connects TRBV4-1 to TRBJ2-5; no reliable D call. The V gene's germline CDR1 is MGHRA and CDR2 YSYEKL. Between the trimmed V and J ends, which lost 0 bases and 4 bases, there was a span of 6 bases. This CDR3 has 13 residues. The chain's CDR3 is CASSQEAPETQYF. CDR3 sequence (DNA): TGCGCCAGCAGCCAAGAAGCGCCAGAGACCCAGTACTTC.